The 2 T cell receptor beta chains presented below share a single source sample, sequenced in a study of T cell responses to AZD1222 COVID-19 vaccine. Assay used: immunoSEQ multiplex PCR; TCRdb lists only in-frame clones, some missing. The sample records 100,000 to 150,000 clones, 70% to 85% being singletons. Sequences were derived from peripheral blood, sampled 28 days after the second AZD1222 dose. The receptor source for this set is an adult who received the AZD1222 COVID-19 vaccine.

This clone appeared a few times. The chain links TRBV29-1 to TRBJ1-1; weak D call: TRBD1 (5 bases). With 7 bases removed from V and 1 base from J, the gap between germline ends came to 10 bases. Germline V gene data show CDR1 as SQVTM and CDR2 as ANQGSEA. The CDR3 is 12 amino acids. The DNA for the CDR3 is TGCAGCGGACAAAGGGGGAACACTGAAGCTTTCTTT. Amino acid sequence: CSGQRGNTEAFF.

V usage is TRBV4-3 and J usage is TRBJ1-4, with a possible D match to TRBD1 (5 bases). Germline values: CDR1 LGHNA, CDR2 YSLEER. The CDR3 is made up of 16 amino acids. The V end was cut by 4 bases, the J end by 8 bases, with 20 bases between. CDR3 residues: CASSLDGGGTGEKLFF. CDR3 DNA: TGCGCCAGCAGCCTTGACGGCGGAGGGACTGGGGAAAAACTGTTTTTT.